The T cell receptor beta chain described here comes from a study of T cell changes during pregnancy in multiple sclerosis (dated by TCRdb to 2018 to 2020). Looking at the study overall: The study looked at changes in the T cell repertoire across pregnancy in women with multiple sclerosis.

The method was the immunoSEQ multiplex PCR assay. The immuneACCESS repertoire file appears here via TCRdb, limited to in-frame rearrangements. These files lack a portion of the clones; in checked studies, under half of the deficit traces to unresolved V genes, and the cause of the others is not known. Present in this sample are about 56,000 clones, less than 95% of which were seen just once. 2.2% of the sample is held by the ten biggest clonotypes. Concerning this clone itself: This receptor's antigen is unknown. Per-nucleotide qualities are absent, and no much larger clonotype sits a single base away.

The CDR3 measures 15 amino acids from cysteine to phenylalanine. Only CDR3 DNA is held: 45 bases, read in frame from base 1. V is pared back by 4 bases and J by 4 bases, with 15 bases lying between the germline termini. For CDR1 and CDR2, the germline V gene (reference sequence) lists SGHNT and YYREEE. The TCR originated in a female donor in good health, enrolled as a control in a pregnancy study. The V and J genes are TRBV5-4 and TRBJ1-5; the D segment could be TRBD1, given 6 matching bases. The specimen was peripheral blood, collected in the first trimester of pregnancy. The CDR3 amino acid sequence is: CASSDLGTPNQPQHF. The base sequence is TGTGCCAGCAGCGACCTGGGGACACCAAATCAGCCCCAGCATTTT.